These T cell receptor beta chains were read from a single sample in a study of T cells after yellow fever vaccination. In TCRdb, the 5' RACE reads were re-called with MiXCR into one record per CDR3 protein. The repertoire has 300,000 to 350,000 distinct CDR3 sequences, 3.5% to 4.5% of them found once; the top ten carry roughly a fifth. The starting material was PBMCs, obtained 15 days after the yellow fever booster vaccination. These receptors came from a man aged 18 to 30 who received the YFV17D yellow fever vaccine. Each CDR3 is given with its conserved first and last residue. D genes are given only for firm matches. Rows may omit the clone size; those that give it use once, few, many or a size class.

v_gene,abundance,d_gene,j_gene,CDR3nt,CDR3aa
TRBV7-9,many,-,TRBJ2-2,TGTGCCAGCAGCTTAGACTGGGCTGCCGGGGAGCTGTTTTTT,CASSLDWAAGELFF
TRBV7-8,-,TRBD1,TRBJ1-5,TGTGCCAGCAGCCCAAGCCGGACAGGGATCGATCAGCCCCAGCATTTT,CASSPSRTGIDQPQHF
TRBV7-2,-,-,TRBJ2-3,TGTGCCAGCAGCTTAGACAGGGAGGTGAGCACAGATACGCAGTATTTT,CASSLDREVSTDTQYF
TRBV6-1,many,TRBD2,TRBJ2-3,TGTGCCAGCAGCGGCTTCCGGACTAGTGCAGATACGCAGTATTTT,CASSGFRTSADTQYF
TRBV10-1,-,-,TRBJ2-3,TGCGCCAGCCGAGACGGCTCTAGCACAGATACGCAGTATTTT,CASRDGSSTDTQYF
TRBV7-7,-,-,TRBJ2-2,TGTGCTAGCAGCTGGCTCACGACCGGGGAGCTGTTTTTT,CASSWLTTGELFF
TRBV6-1,few,-,TRBJ2-5,TGTGCCAGCAGTTGGCGCCGGCCAGGGGCCGGGGAGACCCAGTACTTC,CASSWRRPGAGETQYF
TRBV7-2,-,TRBD1,TRBJ1-2,TGTGCCAGCAGTTACCCAGGGGGAAGGGGCTACACCTTC,CASSYPGGRGYTF
TRBV20-1,many,TRBD2,TRBJ2-7,TGCAGTGCCCTAGCGGGGGGGAGCTCCTACGAGCAGTACTTC,CSALAGGSSYEQYF
TRBV20-1,few,TRBD1,TRBJ1-4,TGCAGTGCTAGGGGGGCAGGGGGCTCCACTAATGAAAAACTGTTTTTT,CSARGAGGSTNEKLFF
TRBV20-1,-,TRBD1,TRBJ2-3,TGCAGTGCTGCAGGTCTCGGGACAGGGGGCCGGAGAGATACGCAGTATTTT,CSAAGLGTGGRRDTQYF
TRBV6-5,many,-,TRBJ2-7,TGTGCCAGCAGTCTCTTTCGGGGGGCATCCTACGAGCAGTACTTC,CASSLFRGASYEQYF
TRBV20-1,many,-,TRBJ1-2,TGCAGTGCCCCCAGAGTTTATGGCTACACCTTC,CSAPRVYGYTF
TRBV4-1,few,TRBD1,TRBJ2-2,TGCGCCAGCAGCCACCGACAGGGTAATAGCGGGGAGCTGTTTTTT,CASSHRQGNSGELFF
TRBV6-1,many,TRBD1,TRBJ2-5,TGTGCCAGCAGTGCCGGGACAGTGGAGACCCAGTACTTC,CASSAGTVETQYF
TRBV20-1,many,-,TRBJ2-3,TGCAGTGCTCCTAGACAGACTAGCACAGATACGCAGTATTTT,CSAPRQTSTDTQYF
TRBV5-1,-,-,TRBJ2-2,TGCGCCAGCAGTTCTGGGGTACTGGACACCGGGGAGCTGTTTTTT,CASSSGVLDTGELFF
TRBV2,-,-,TRBJ1-5,TGTGCCAGCACTGCAGGGTATCGTAGCAATCAGCCCCAGCATTTT,CASTAGYRSNQPQHF
TRBV4-2,-,-,TRBJ2-1,TGTGCCAGCAGCCAAGTGCGCGGGGTAGGGGGTCTCTCCGTCGGTGAGCAGTTCTTC,CASSQVRGVGGLSVGEQFF
TRBV3-1,-,-,TRBJ2-1,TGTGCCAGCAGCCAAGATGAACGCTTGAGGAATGAGCAGTTCTTC,CASSQDERLRNEQFF
TRBV12-3/TRBV12-4,few,-,TRBJ2-7,TGTGCCAGCAGTTTTTCAGGACTAAAGGCCACCTACGAGCAGTACTTC,CASSFSGLKATYEQYF
TRBV5-1,many,-,TRBJ2-5,TGCGCCAGCAGCTCGGATGGGGGAGAGACCCAGTACTTC,CASSSDGGETQYF
TRBV3-1,many,-,TRBJ1-6,TGTGCCAGCAGTCCACCAGCGGGGACGAATTCACCCCTCCACTTT,CASSPPAGTNSPLHF
TRBV5-1,few,-,TRBJ1-3,TGCGCCAGCAGCTTGGCAGGGTACGGAAACACCATATATTTT,CASSLAGYGNTIYF
TRBV11-2,many,TRBD1,TRBJ1-2,TGTGCCAGCAGCCAAGACAGGGGAGGTGGCTACACCTTC,CASSQDRGGGYTF
TRBV12-3/TRBV12-4,-,-,TRBJ1-6,TGTGCCAGCACTGAGAGGAACCATAATTCACCCCTCCACTTT,CASTERNHNSPLHF
TRBV10-3,few,-,TRBJ1-1,TGTGCCATCGGGAAAGGGGGATTTTTAGAGGGGACTGAAGCTTTCTTT,CAIGKGGFLEGTEAFF
TRBV7-9,few,-,TRBJ1-1,TGTGCCAGCACCCTCCGGGGGGGGCTCACTGAAGCTTTCTTT,CASTLRGGLTEAFF
TRBV4-1,-,TRBD2,TRBJ2-1,TGCGCCAGCAGACTACCCGGGACTAGCGGGAACAATGAGCAGTTCTTC,CASRLPGTSGNNEQFF
TRBV18,few,-,TRBJ2-1,TGTGCCAGCTCACCACCTGTCGCTTACAATGAGCAGTTCTTC,CASSPPVAYNEQFF
TRBV12-3/TRBV12-4,few,-,TRBJ2-1,TGTGCCAGCAGTCCCAACTGGGGGGATTTAGAGTTCTTC,CASSPNWGDLEFF
TRBV5-1,-,TRBD1,TRBJ1-4,TGCGCCAGCAGCCCGTGGACAGGGCAAGAAAAACTGTTTTTT,CASSPWTGQEKLFF
TRBV4-1,many,TRBD1,TRBJ2-1,TGCGCCAGCAGCCAAGGGGACAGGGAGACATATGAGCAGTTCTTC,CASSQGDRETYEQFF
TRBV5-6,many,-,TRBJ2-2,TGTGCCAGCAGCGAGGGAGTCGGGAACACCGGGGAGCTGTTTTTT,CASSEGVGNTGELFF
TRBV25-1,few,-,TRBJ2-3,TGTGCCAGCTCCGGGACGCAAAACGCAGATACGCAGTATTTT,CASSGTQNADTQYF
TRBV19,-,-,TRBJ1-1,TGTGCCAGTAGTTACGTGAACACTGAAGCTTTCTTT,CASSYVNTEAFF
TRBV6-2/TRBV6-3,-,-,TRBJ1-1,TGTGCCAGCAGTTACATCCAGGGTCGGGCTTTCTTT,CASSYIQGRAFF
TRBV7-3,-,TRBD2,TRBJ2-5,TGTGCCAGCAGCTCCGCCCGGAGGAGCGGGGGAAGAGAGACCCAGTACTTC,CASSSARRSGGRETQYF
TRBV6-5,few,-,TRBJ1-2,TGTGCCAGCAGGATTACGCGCGGGGTCTATGGCTACACCTTC,CASRITRGVYGYTF
TRBV4-1,many,-,TRBJ1-5,TGCGCCAGCAGCCAAGAGGTGGGGTCGGTTCAGCCCCAGCATTTT,CASSQEVGSVQPQHF
TRBV7-2,-,-,TRBJ1-1,TGTGCCAGCAGCCCAAAGAACACTGAAGCTTTCTTT,CASSPKNTEAFF
TRBV10-3,few,-,TRBJ1-4,TGTGCCATTAAGTCGGCAGGGGACGAAAAACTGTTTTTT,CAIKSAGDEKLFF
TRBV18,many,TRBD2,TRBJ2-3,TGTGCCAGCTCACCTAGCGGGGCCGCAGATACGCAGTATTTT,CASSPSGAADTQYF
TRBV7-9,many,TRBD2,TRBJ2-5,TGTGCCAGCAGCTCCGGACTAGCGGGGGGTGGAGAGACCCAGTACTTC,CASSSGLAGGGETQYF
TRBV6-5,-,TRBD2,TRBJ2-7,TGTGCCAGCAGTTACCCGACTAGCGGGAGCTACGAGCAGTACTTC,CASSYPTSGSYEQYF
TRBV7-3,few,-,TRBJ1-1,TGTGCCAGCAGGTCTGGGTCGGATAGTCAAGCTTTCTTT,CASRSGSDSQAFF
TRBV4-3,many,-,TRBJ2-5,TGCGCCAGCAGCCAAGATCCTAGCAGCGAGACCCAGTACTTC,CASSQDPSSETQYF
TRBV18,-,-,TRBJ2-6,TGTGCCAGCTCACGACCCCCGGGGGCTAGAGGGGCCAACGTCCTGACTTTC,CASSRPPGARGANVLTF
TRBV28,few,TRBD1,TRBJ1-5,TGTGCCATCCTGGGGCAGGGGGACCAGCCCCAGCATTTT,CAILGQGDQPQHF
TRBV7-6,-,-,TRBJ1-1,TGTGCCAGCAGCTTAGGAGACCTGGGTCAGGGCGCGGGCACTGAAGCTTTCTTT,CASSLGDLGQGAGTEAFF
TRBV7-8,many,TRBD1,TRBJ1-1,TGTGCCAGCAGCTTAGCGATGGACAGGGAAGCTTTCTTT,CASSLAMDREAFF
TRBV6-5,-,-,TRBJ2-2,TGTGCCAGCAGTTTCTCGGGGCAAGCGAACACCGGGGAGCTGTTTTTT,CASSFSGQANTGELFF
TRBV29-1,-,-,TRBJ1-3,TGCAGCGTCCGCACAGGGCCCGGAAGGAGAAACACCATATATTTT,CSVRTGPGRRNTIYF